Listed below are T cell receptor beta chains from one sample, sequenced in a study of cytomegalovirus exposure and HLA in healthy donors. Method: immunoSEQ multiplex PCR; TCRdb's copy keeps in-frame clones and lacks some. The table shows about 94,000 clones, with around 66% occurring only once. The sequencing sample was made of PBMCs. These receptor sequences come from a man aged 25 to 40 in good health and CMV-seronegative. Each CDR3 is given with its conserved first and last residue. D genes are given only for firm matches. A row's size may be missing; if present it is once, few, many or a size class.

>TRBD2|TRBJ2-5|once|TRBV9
TGTGCCAGCAGCGCTAGACTAGCGGGAGTGGGAGAGACCCAGTACTTC
CASSARLAGVGETQYF
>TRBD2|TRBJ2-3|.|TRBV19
TGTGCCAGTAGTATTATATTAGCGGGAAACACAGATACGCAGTATTTT
CASSIILAGNTDTQYF
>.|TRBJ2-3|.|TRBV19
TGTGCCAGTAGTATAACTAGAAGCACAGATACGCAGTATTTT
CASSITRSTDTQYF
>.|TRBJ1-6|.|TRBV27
TGTGCCAGCAGTTCCGTCAGGGGCCATAATTCACCCCTCCACTTT
CASSSVRGHNSPLHF
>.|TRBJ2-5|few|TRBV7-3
TGTGCCAGCAGCTTAGAAGCCAGGATGGGAGAGACCCAGTACTTC
CASSLEARMGETQYF
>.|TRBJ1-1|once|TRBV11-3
TGTGCCAGCAGCCAACAGACGAACACTGAAGCTTTCTTT
CASSQQTNTEAFF
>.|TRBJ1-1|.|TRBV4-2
TGTGCCAGCCTCGGACAGTACTCCACTGAAGCTTTCTTT
CASLGQYSTEAFF
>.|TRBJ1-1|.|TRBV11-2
TGTGCCAGCAGTGCGAGGAGGAACACTGAAGCTTTCTTT
CASSARRNTEAFF
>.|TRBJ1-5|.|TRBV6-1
TGTGCCAGCAGTGCTGAGACACCTTATAGCAATCAGCCCCAGCATTTT
CASSAETPYSNQPQHF
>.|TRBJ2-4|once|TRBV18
TGTGCCAGCTCACCGCCTATGAGGGATGAAAACATTCAGTACTTC
CASSPPMRDENIQYF
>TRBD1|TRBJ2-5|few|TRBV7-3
TGTGCCAGCAGCTTAAGGAGGGGACAGGGGGCGAGGGAGACCCAGTACTTC
CASSLRRGQGARETQYF
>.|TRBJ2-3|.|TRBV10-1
TGCGCCAGCAGTGAGGGACCGGGGATTAGCACAGATACGCAGTATTTT
CASSEGPGISTDTQYF
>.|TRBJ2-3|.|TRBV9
TGTGCCAGCAGCGTGGGCACAAGCACAGATACGCAGTATTTT
CASSVGTSTDTQYF
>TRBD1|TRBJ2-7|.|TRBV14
TGTGCCAGCAGCGGCCGGGACAGGGGGTACGAGCAGTACTTC
CASSGRDRGYEQYF
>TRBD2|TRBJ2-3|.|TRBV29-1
TGCAGCGTTGAAGATCGGCTAGCGGGAGAAACAGATACGCAGTATTTT
CSVEDRLAGETDTQYF
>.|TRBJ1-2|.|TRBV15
TGTGCCACCAGCAGAGTGTTCCAGGGCGCGAATGGCTACACCTTC
CATSRVFQGANGYTF
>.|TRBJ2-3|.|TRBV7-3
TGTGCCAGCAGCACCTCAGGGGCGGCAGATACGCAGTATTTT
CASSTSGAADTQYF
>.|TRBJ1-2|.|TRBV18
TGTGCCAGCTCACCCCGGGACAACTATTACTATGGCTACACCTTC
CASSPRDNYYYGYTF
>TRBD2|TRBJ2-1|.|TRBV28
TGTGCCAGCAGTCCCCTCGGGACTAGCGTTGTCGATGAGCAGTTCTTC
CASSPLGTSVVDEQFF
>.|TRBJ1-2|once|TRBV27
TGTGCCAGCACCCGATTCGGGGGGCGGTCGGGGGGCTACACCTTC
CASTRFGGRSGGYTF